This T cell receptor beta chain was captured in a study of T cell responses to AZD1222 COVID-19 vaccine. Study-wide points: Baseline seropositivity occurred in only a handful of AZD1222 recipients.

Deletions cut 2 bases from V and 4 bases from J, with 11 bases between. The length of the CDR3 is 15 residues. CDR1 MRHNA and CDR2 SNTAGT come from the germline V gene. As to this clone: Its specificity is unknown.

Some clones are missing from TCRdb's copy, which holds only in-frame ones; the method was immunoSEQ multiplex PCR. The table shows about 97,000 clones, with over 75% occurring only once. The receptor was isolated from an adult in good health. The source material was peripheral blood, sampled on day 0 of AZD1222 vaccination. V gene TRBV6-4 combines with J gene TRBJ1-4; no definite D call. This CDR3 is CASSDRDEYNEKLFF. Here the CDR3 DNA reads TGTGCCAGCAGTGACCGGGATGAGTATAATGAAAAACTGTTTTTT.